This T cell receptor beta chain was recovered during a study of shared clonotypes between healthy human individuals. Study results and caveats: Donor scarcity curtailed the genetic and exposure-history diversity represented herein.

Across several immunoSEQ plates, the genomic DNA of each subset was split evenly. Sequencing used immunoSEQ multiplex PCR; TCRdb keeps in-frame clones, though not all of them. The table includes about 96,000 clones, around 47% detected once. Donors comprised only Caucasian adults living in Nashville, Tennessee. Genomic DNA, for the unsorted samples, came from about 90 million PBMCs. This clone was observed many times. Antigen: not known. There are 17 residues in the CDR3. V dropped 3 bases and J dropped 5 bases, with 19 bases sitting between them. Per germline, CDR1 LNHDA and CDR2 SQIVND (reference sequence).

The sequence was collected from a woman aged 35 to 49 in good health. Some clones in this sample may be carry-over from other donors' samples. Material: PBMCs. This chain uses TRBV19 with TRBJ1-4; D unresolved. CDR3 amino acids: CASSIPYVPGRNEKLFF. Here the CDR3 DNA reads TGTGCCAGTAGTATCCCATACGTCCCCGGCCGGAATGAAAAACTGTTTTTT. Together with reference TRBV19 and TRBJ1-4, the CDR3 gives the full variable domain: DGGITQSPKYLFRKEGQNVTLSCEQNLNHDAMYWYRQDPGQGLRLIYYSQIVNDFQKGDIAEGYSVSREKKESFPLTVTSAQKNPTAFYLCASSIPYVPGRNEKLFFGSGTQLSVL.